This T cell receptor beta chain was captured in a study of PD-1 blockade in classical Hodgkin lymphoma. Study-level findings and limits: Complete responders matched newly diagnosed patients in baseline diversity.

In every patient, relapse followed autologous stem cell transplantation, while exposure to brentuximab vedotin differed. Some clones are missing from TCRdb's copy, which holds only in-frame ones; the method was immunoSEQ multiplex PCR. The sample carries some 46,000 clones, 80% recorded once. For this clone: The antigen remains undetermined.

Germline V CDR1 and CDR2: KGHSH, LQKENI. V lost 4 bases, J lost 1 base, and 4 bases stayed unmatched. The CDR3 contains 15 residues. The receptor was derived from a human donor with classical Hodgkin lymphoma. This chain uses TRBV18 with TRBJ2-3; TRBD2 aligns across 8 bases. Specimen: peripheral blood mononuclear cells (PBMCs), collected before the second cycle of nivolumab. The CDR3 here is CASSLGSGGTDTQYF. DNA of the CDR3: TGTGCCAGCTCACTAGGTAGCGGGGGCACAGATACGCAGTATTTT. The entire variable domain, with the rest obtained from reference TRBV18 and TRBJ2-3, is as follows: NAGVMQNPRHLVRRRGQEARLRCSPMKGHSHVYWYRQLPEEGLKFMVYLQKENIIDESGMPKERFSAEFPKEGPSILRIQQVVRGDSAAYFCASSLGSGGTDTQYFGPGTRLTVL.